This T cell receptor beta chain was profiled in a study of CD8+ T cells in alopecia areata. Study summary: Treatment of the treated patients consisted of oral tofacitinib, 5 to 10 mg twice daily.

The treatment: oral pan-JAK inhibitor, 5-10 mg twice daily. Punch biopsies of lesional scalp, plus peripheral blood, were taken from alopecia areata patients. The germline CDR1 and CDR2 sequences are SGDLS and YYNGEE. The V end was cut by 4 bases, the J end by 4 bases, with 18 bases between. This CDR3 has 16 residues. In each case, RNA was isolated and then reverse transcribed into cDNA as the sequencing template. The method was immunoSEQ multiplex PCR; TCRdb's version includes in-frame clones alone and lacks a portion of them. The table records roughly 220,000 clones, over 60% of them present only once.

Sequencing used CD4+ T cells sorted from blood, obtained between weeks 44 and 45, from a patient treated with tofacitinib. The gene calls are TRBV9 and TRBJ2-1, with a weak D call TRBD2 (6 bases). The source of this sequence is a human donor with alopecia areata. Written as DNA, the CDR3 is TGTGCCAGCAGCCCAATGACTCCCGGAGGGTACAATGAGCAGTTCTTC. This sequence encodes CASSPMTPGGYNEQFF.